This T cell receptor (beta chain) appears in the sequencing data of a study of cytomegalovirus exposure and HLA in healthy donors. With 60 Vbeta and 13 Jbeta primers, the PCR was carried out. Repertoires were generated with immunoSEQ multiplex PCR, while TCRdb's copy carries only in-frame clones and drops some. The sample holds hundreds of thousands of clones; approximately 70% are singletons and the top ten take about 2.2%. Findings and limits, study-wide: As was reported, the HLA-A and HLA-B alleles of most subjects were accurately predicted from TCR beta sequences. Researchers reported in a later analysis that common viral pathogens appeared linked to several top clusters.

Note on this clone: Its antigen is as yet unknown.

This TCR was recovered from a female donor in good health and CMV-seronegative. The sample consisted of PBMCs.

Here the CDR3 DNA reads TGTGCCAGCAGCCTACAGGGGTTAGAGTACTTC. Residues: CASSLQGLEYF. The rearrangement joins TRBV28 to TRBJ2-7; 7 bases map to TRBD1. Germline V lookup: CDR1 MDHEN, CDR2 SYDVKM. The CDR3 is 11 amino acids. Losses at the gene ends were 6 bases for V and 11 bases for J; bases not matched to a gene: 7.